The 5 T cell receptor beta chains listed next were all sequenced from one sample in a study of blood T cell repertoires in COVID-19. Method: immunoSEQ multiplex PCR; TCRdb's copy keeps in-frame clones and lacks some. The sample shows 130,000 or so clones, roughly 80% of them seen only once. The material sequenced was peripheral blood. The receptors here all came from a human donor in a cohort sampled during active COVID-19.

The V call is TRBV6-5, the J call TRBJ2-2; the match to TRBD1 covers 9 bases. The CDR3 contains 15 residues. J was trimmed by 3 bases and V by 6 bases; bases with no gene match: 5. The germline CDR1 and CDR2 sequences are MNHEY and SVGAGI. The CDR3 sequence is CASRGQGPYTGELFF. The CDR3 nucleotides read TGTGCCAGCAGAGGACAGGGGCCCTACACCGGGGAGCTGTTTTTT.

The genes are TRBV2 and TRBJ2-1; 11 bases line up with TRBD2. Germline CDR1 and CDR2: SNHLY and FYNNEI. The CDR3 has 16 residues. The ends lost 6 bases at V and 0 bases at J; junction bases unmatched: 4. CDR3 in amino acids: CASRGLAVGSYNEQFF. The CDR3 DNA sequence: TGTGCCAGCAGGGGACTAGCGGTGGGCTCCTACAATGAGCAGTTCTTC.

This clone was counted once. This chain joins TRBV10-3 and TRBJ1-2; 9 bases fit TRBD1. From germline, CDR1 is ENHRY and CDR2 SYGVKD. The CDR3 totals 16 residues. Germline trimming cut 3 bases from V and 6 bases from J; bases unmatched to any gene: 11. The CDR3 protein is CAISDSPGQGKNGYTF. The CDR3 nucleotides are TGTGCCATCAGTGACTCCCCCGGACAGGGGAAGAATGGCTACACCTTC.

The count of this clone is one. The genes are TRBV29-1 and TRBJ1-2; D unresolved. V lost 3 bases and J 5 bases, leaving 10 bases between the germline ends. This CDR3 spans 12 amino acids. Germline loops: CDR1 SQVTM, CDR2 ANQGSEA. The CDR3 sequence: CSVDERTYGYTF. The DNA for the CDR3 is TGCAGCGTTGATGAGAGAACTTATGGCTACACCTTC.

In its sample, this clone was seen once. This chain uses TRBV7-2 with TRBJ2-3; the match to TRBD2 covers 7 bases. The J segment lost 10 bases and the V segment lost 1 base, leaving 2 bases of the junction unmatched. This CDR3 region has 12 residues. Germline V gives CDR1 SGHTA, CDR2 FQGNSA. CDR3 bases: TGTGCCAGCAGCTTAGGGCGGGGGTCGCAGTATTTT. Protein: CASSLGRGSQYF. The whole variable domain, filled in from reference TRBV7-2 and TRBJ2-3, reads GAGVSQSPSNKVTEKGKDVELRCDPISGHTALYWYRQSLGQGLEFLIYFQGNSAPDKSGLPSDRFSAERTGGSVSTLTIQRTQQEDSAVYLCASSLGRGSQYFGPGTRLTVL.